This entry lists 25 T cell receptor beta chains sequenced from one sample in a study of T cells in Graves' hyperthyroidism and ophthalmopathy. Researchers took RNA transcripts and amplified the TCR beta CDR3 regions from them. Researchers ran a first-round RT-PCR on the TCR CDR3 using the HTBI primer set. Using its own MiXCR run on the multiplex PCR reads, TCRdb lists one record per CDR3 protein. The data contain approximately 600,000 distinct CDR3 sequences, roughly 14% of them singletons. Sequenced sample: blood. Receptor source: a middle-aged woman with Graves' ophthalmopathy.

This clonotype has a count of ten or more. The V and J genes are TRBV20-1 and TRBJ2-4; 7 positions match TRBD1. The junction had 9 bases not matched to a gene; V was cut back by 0 bases and J by 7 bases. Germline V gives CDR1 DFQATT, CDR2 SNEGSKA (reference sequence). CDR3 length: 15 residues. CDR3 sequence (DNA): TGCAGTGCTAGAGAGATTAGGGGGCTAGATAACATTCAGTACTTC. Protein product: CSAREIRGLDNIQYF.

This clonotype was observed a few times. Germline and junction disagree at one end, which may indicate a read error. V gene TRBV19 combines with J gene TRBJ1-1; D is undetermined. CDR3 length equals 14 residues. Germline loops: CDR1 LNHDA, CDR2 SQIVND (reference sequence). The CDR3 reads CASSIRGRYTEASF. The CDR3 DNA reads TGTGCCAGTAGCATCCGTGGCAGGTACACTGAAGCTTCCTTT.

This clonotype was picked up one time. A much larger clone lies a single base off, so this may be a read error. The chain carries TRBV6-1 and TRBJ1-1; 7 nucleotides match TRBD1. The germline V gene has CDR1 MNHNS and CDR2 SASEGT. This CDR3 region has 13 residues. The CDR3 protein is CDSSDRVATEAFF. CDR3 nucleotide sequence: TGTGACAGTTCCGACAGGGTAGCAACTGAAGCTTTCTTT.

In its sample, this clonotype was seen many times. The rearrangement uses TRBV6-1 and TRBJ1-5; D uncertain. Germline-derived CDR1 and CDR2 are MNHNS and SASEGT. Trimming took 4 bases from V and 4 from J, leaving 14 bases between them. This CDR3 contains 15 residues. CDR3 DNA sequence: TGTGCCAGCAGTGTCAGAGACATCGGGAATCAGCCCCAGCATTTT. Translating gives CASSVRDIGNQPQHF.

Ten or more counts support this clonotype. The chain carries TRBV6-5 and TRBJ2-7; D ambiguous. The germline V and J ends were trimmed by 6 bases and 2 bases, with 8 bases remaining between them. CDR1 and CDR2 (germline): MNHEY, SVGAGI. The CDR3 covers 12 residues. CDR3 DNA sequence: TGTGCCAGCAGGCCAGGTCCCTACGAGCAGTACTTC. As protein: CASRPGPYEQYF.

This clonotype was detected ten times or more. The J gene is TRBJ2-4, the V gene TRBV7-6, with TRBD1 as a possible D gene (5 bases). The CDR3 totals 15 residues. Trimming shortened V by 1 base and J by 7 bases, and 14 bases separated the two germline ends. Germline V lookup: CDR1 SGHVS, CDR2 FNYEAQ. The CDR3, as DNA: TGTGCCAGCAGCTTAGGGTCGGTGGACAACAACATTCAGTACTTC. This gives the protein CASSLGSVDNNIQYF. The variable domain in full, with the rest retrieved from reference TRBV7-6 and TRBJ2-4, is GAGVSQSPRYKVTKRGQDVALRCDPISGHVSLYWYRQALGQGPEFLTYFNYEAQQDKSGLPNDRFSAERPEGSISTLTIQRTEQRDSAMYRCASSLGSVDNNIQYFGAGTRLSVL.

Ten or more counts support this clonotype. The CDR3 spells CASSTGQGMNTEAFF. DNA for the CDR3: TGTGCCAGCAGCACGGGACAGGGGATGAACACTGAAGCTTTCTTT. This chain connects TRBV7-9 to TRBJ1-1; 10 bases align to TRBD1. Germline V gives CDR1 SEHNR, CDR2 FQNEAQ (reference sequence). The trim removed 5 bases at V and 0 bases at J, leaving 3 bases unmatched. This CDR3 spans 15 amino acids.

J is TRBJ1-1 and V is TRBV12-3 or TRBV12-4, with 8 bases aligning to TRBD1. With 7 bases clipped from V and 3 bases from J, the junction kept 7 bases outside the gene matches. The CDR3 covers 14 residues. CDR3 bases: TGTGCCAGCACCCTCCGCAGGGGGCACACTGAAGCTTTCTTT. Translated, it gives CASTLRRGHTEAFF.

This clonotype has ten or more counts. DNA for the CDR3: TGTGCCAGCAGCCAGGGACAGGGCGAGGACGAGCAGTACTTC. As protein: CASSQGQGEDEQYF. This sequence joins TRBV9 and TRBJ2-7; 9 bases match TRBD1. The CDR3 contains 14 residues. After removal of 4 bases from V and 5 bases from J, the junction contained 7 bases not matched to a gene. Germline CDR1 and CDR2: SGDLS and YYNGEE.

This clonotype has a count of ten or more. V gene TRBV12-3 or TRBV12-4 combines with J gene TRBJ1-3, with D maybe TRBD1 (5 bases). Trimming took off 5 bases at V and 2 bases at J, with 10 bases between the two ends. The CDR3 extends over 14 amino acids. CDR3 bases: TGTGCCAGCAGTGCCAGGGTGACTGGAAACACCATATATTTT. Translating gives CASSARVTGNTIYF.

This clonotype was recorded at least ten times. The chain combines TRBV28 with TRBJ1-2, with D tentatively TRBD1 (6 bases). Trimming took 5 bases from V and 8 from J, leaving 15 bases between them. The germline gives CDR1 MDHEN, CDR2 SYDVKM. This CDR3 region has 13 residues. CDR3: CASSPPLGGGYTF. The CDR3 DNA reads TGTGCCAGCAGTCCCCCTTTGGGGGGCGGCTACACCTTC.

This clonotype was seen ten or more times. The CDR3 region has the DNA TGTGCCTGGATGGATAGGGACATCACCGGGGAGCTGTTTTTT. Protein sequence: CAWMDRDITGELFF. This chain uses TRBV30 with TRBJ2-2; D may be TRBD1 (6 bases). CDR1 is GTSNPN, CDR2 SVGIG, per germline (reference sequence). CDR3 length: 14 residues. V was shortened by 4 bases and J by 4 bases, with 13 bases between the two germline ends.

This clonotype was picked up many times. This chain uses TRBV6-8 with TRBJ2-7; a possible D gene is TRBD2 (8 bases). Germline-derived CDR1 and CDR2 are MNHGY and SAAAGT. The ends were cut back, 7 bases at V and 3 bases at J, with 28 bases in the middle. The CDR3 loop spans 18 amino acids. The CDR3 sequence is CASKKFCRGLAGVYEQYF. CDR3 DNA: TGTGCCAGCAAAAAATTCTGTAGGGGGCTAGCGGGCGTCTACGAGCAGTACTTC.

Concerning this clonotype itself: At one of its ends the junction is not consistent with the germline gene, which may arise from a read error. V gene TRBV4-2 combines with J gene TRBJ1-2, with 8 nucleotides matching TRBD1. The CDR3 has 19 amino acids. Germline values: CDR1 LGHNA, CDR2 YNFKEQ. CDR3 region: CASSQVSRGTGVLAPWIRF. CDR3 nucleotide sequence: TGTGCCAGCAGCCAAGTCTCTAGGGGGACAGGCGTTTTAGCACCCTGGATTCGCTTC.

This clonotype was seen at least ten times. The chain joins TRBV15 to TRBJ2-1; D is unclear. Germline lookup yields CDR1 LNHNV and CDR2 YYDKDF (reference sequence). The V end was cut by 6 bases, the J end by 5 bases, with 14 bases between. The CDR3 has 14 residues. This CDR3 reads CATRRVAVDNEQFF. The CDR3 DNA follows: TGTGCCACCAGAAGGGTAGCAGTAGACAATGAGCAGTTCTTC.

Ten or more counts support this clonotype. V gene TRBV2 combines with J gene TRBJ1-2; D remains ambiguous. Trimming stripped 6 bases from V and 7 bases from J, with 15 bases between. CDR1 is SNHLY and CDR2 is FYNNEI in the germline V gene. The CDR3 spans 13 residues. The CDR3 region is CASSQDKAPGYTF. The CDR3 DNA reads as TGTGCCAGCAGCCAAGACAAAGCCCCTGGCTACACCTTC.

This clonotype was recorded at least ten times. The rearrangement joins TRBV20-1 to TRBJ2-5, with 7 bases aligning to TRBD1. Germline V CDR1 and CDR2: DFQATT, SNEGSKA (reference sequence). CDR3 length equals 13 residues. Trimming at V came to 4 bases and at J to 5 bases, leaving 7 bases not matched to a gene. This CDR3 is CSATPGQAETQYF. DNA of the CDR3: TGCAGTGCTACCCCCGGACAGGCGGAGACCCAGTACTTC.

V and J are TRBV6-1 and TRBJ2-6; maybe TRBD1 (6 bases). Trimming took 7 bases from V and 0 from J, leaving 13 bases between them. CDR1 is MNHNS and CDR2 is SASEGT in the germline V gene. CDR3 length equals 16 residues. The CDR3 nucleotides read TGTGCCAGCACCCGGACAGCTAGCTCTGGGGCCAACGTCCTGACTTTC. Translated: CASTRTASSGANVLTF.

This clonotype occurred many times. V usage is TRBV28 and J usage is TRBJ2-7, with 8 nucleotides matching TRBD1. The length of the CDR3 is 15 residues. The germline CDR1 and CDR2 sequences are MDHEN and SYDVKM. V shed 8 bases and J 5 bases; nucleotides not matched to a gene: 14. The CDR3 loop reads CASGHAGTGKDEQYF. In DNA, the CDR3 is TGTGCCAGCGGCCATGCCGGGACAGGTAAAGACGAGCAGTACTTC.

In this sample, this clonotype turned up many times. The chain recombines TRBV7-8 with TRBJ2-7, with TRBD1 matching over 9 bases. Trimming removed 1 base from V and 3 bases from J; junction bases left unmatched: 4. CDR3 size: 15 residues. Germline CDR1 reads SGHVS; CDR2 reads FQNEAQ. CDR3 protein: CASSLDRGPGYEQYF. As DNA, the CDR3 is TGTGCCAGCAGCTTAGACAGGGGGCCCGGCTACGAGCAGTACTTC. The full variable domain, with the rest looked up from reference TRBV7-8 and TRBJ2-7, is GAGVSQSPRYKVAKRGQDVALRCDPISGHVSLFWYQQALGQGPEFLTYFQNEAQLDKSGLPSDRFFAERPEGSVSTLKIQRTQQEDSAVYLCASSLDRGPGYEQYFGPGTRLTVT.

This clonotype was recorded many times. J is TRBJ2-5 and V is TRBV10-3, with TRBD1 as a possible D gene (7 bases). Germline CDR1 is ENHRY and CDR2 is SYGVKD. V was clipped by 6 bases and J by 5 bases, with 16 bases between them. CDR3 length equals 14 residues. The CDR3 DNA follows: TGTGCCATCAGCGTAACAGGGGCGGGGGAGACCCAGTACTTC. Translating it yields CAISVTGAGETQYF.

The rearrangement uses TRBV19 and TRBJ2-5; the D call may be TRBD1 or TRBD2 (5 bases each). The CDR3 is made up of 14 amino acids. Germline V gives CDR1 LNHDA, CDR2 SQIVND (reference sequence). Trimming pared 5 bases from V and 4 bases from J, leaving 14 bases between. The CDR3 here is CASSATAGRETQYF. Here the CDR3 DNA reads TGTGCCAGTAGTGCCACCGCAGGGAGAGAGACCCAGTACTTC.

This clonotype has a count of ten or more. This chain links TRBV5-1 with TRBJ2-7, with D possibly TRBD2 on 6 matching bases. Trimming shortened V by 4 bases and J by 1 base, and 15 bases separated the two germline ends. The CDR3 loop spans 15 amino acids. The germline gives CDR1 SGHRS, CDR2 YFSETQ. CDR3 sequence: CASSRGSGPSYEQYF. The CDR3 nucleotides read TGCGCCAGCAGCCGGGGTAGCGGCCCTTCCTACGAGCAGTACTTC.

This chain connects TRBV11-2 to TRBJ1-1, with 9 nucleotides matching TRBD1. Germline assignment: CDR1 SGHAT and CDR2 FQNNGV. This CDR3 is 15 amino acids long. Germline trimming cut 4 bases from V and 5 bases from J; bases unmatched to any gene: 8. In DNA form, the CDR3 reads TGTGCCAGCAGCTCTACGACAGGGGGAGGAACTGAAGCTTTCTTT. It specifies CASSSTTGGGTEAFF.

The table lists this clonotype with many counts. The chain combines TRBV27 with TRBJ1-2; D is undetermined. V was shortened by 0 bases and J by 8 bases, with 10 bases between the two germline ends. This CDR3 comprises 13 residues. Germline V gene sequence: CDR1 MNHEY, CDR2 SMNVEV (reference sequence). CDR3 coding DNA: TGTGCCAGCAGTTTATCGGGCCCAGAGGGCTACACCTTC. It yields the protein CASSLSGPEGYTF.